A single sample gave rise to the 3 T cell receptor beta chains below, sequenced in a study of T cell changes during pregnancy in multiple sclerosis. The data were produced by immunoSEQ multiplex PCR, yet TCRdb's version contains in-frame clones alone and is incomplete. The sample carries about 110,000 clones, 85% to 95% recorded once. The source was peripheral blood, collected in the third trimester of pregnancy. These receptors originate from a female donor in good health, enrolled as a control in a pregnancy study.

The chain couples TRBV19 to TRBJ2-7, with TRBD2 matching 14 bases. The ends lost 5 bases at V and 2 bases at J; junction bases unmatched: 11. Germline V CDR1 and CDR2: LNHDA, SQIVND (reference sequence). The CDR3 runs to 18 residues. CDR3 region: CASSVGLAGGPLTYEQYF. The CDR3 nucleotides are TGTGCCAGTAGTGTCGGACTAGCGGGGGGCCCGTTAACCTACGAGCAGTACTTC.

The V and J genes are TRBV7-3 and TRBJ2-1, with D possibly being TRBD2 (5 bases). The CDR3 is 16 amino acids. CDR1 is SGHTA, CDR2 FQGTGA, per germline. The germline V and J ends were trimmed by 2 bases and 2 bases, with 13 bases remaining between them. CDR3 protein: CASSLRAALTYNEQFF. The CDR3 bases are TGTGCCAGCAGCTTACGAGCGGCCCTTACCTACAATGAGCAGTTCTTC.

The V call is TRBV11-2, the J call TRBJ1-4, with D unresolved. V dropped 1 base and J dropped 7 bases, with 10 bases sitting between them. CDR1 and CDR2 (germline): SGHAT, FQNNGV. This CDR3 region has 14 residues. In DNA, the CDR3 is TGTGCCAGCAGCTTAGGGTTGGGAGGTGAAAAACTGTTTTTT. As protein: CASSLGLGGEKLFF.